This is a list of T cell receptor beta chains from one sample in a study of response to subunit inactivated influenza vaccine. MiXCR, run by TCRdb on the RT-PCR reads, gives a single entry per CDR3 protein. The sample carries about 520,000 distinct CDR3 sequences, around 9.9% recorded once. The specimen comprised PBMCs from blood, sampled about 40 days after vaccination. The origin of the receptors is a man aged 50-59 years who received an inactivated influenza vaccine. The conserved cysteine and the conserved F or W are not part of the CDR3 here. Not all rows give a size; the values are once, few, many and, for expanded clones, a class.

CDR3 protein | V gene | clone size
ASSFNQGSPYGYT | TRBV7-2 | -
ASSETSGSVGTGELF | TRBV2 | -
ASSLISGAYNEQF | TRBV11-2 | -
ASSFVANGNQPQH | TRBV28 | many
ATTGNSYNEQF | TRBV6-1 | -
ASSYSGGRAQY | TRBV6-2/TRBV6-3 | few
ASSLASGEQETQY | TRBV5-1 | -
ATRRQVDTGELF | TRBV10-3 | -
AISAGQPYEQY | TRBV10-3 | -
ASRSGRGTDTQY | TRBV5-1 | few
ASSQRGQPAGNTIY | TRBV4-1 | few
ASGPGTSCYNEQF | TRBV5-6 | -
ATSSSAATDTQY | TRBV15 | few
ASSSRPRGLIDTQY | TRBV7-8 | few
ASSLSGQFTDTQY | TRBV7-2 | -
ASSLLLVGGTDTQY | TRBV11-2 | few
ASSLEAIDYGYT | TRBV7-2 | -
ATSVSRNQPQH | TRBV19 | few
ASSYSRSARDTQY | TRBV6-5 | many
SPGQLRETQY | TRBV29-1 | -
ASSPGVGALH | TRBV12-3/TRBV12-4 | many
ASSLGRGREQF | TRBV12-3/TRBV12-4 | many
ASRFRGHSGYT | TRBV6-1 | few
ASSLNRGVDEQF | TRBV12-3/TRBV12-4 | many
SVDQRESTDTQY | TRBV29-1 | many
ASAQGSQETQY | TRBV28 | few
ASSLWTSGGRETQY | TRBV7-2 | few
ASSQEMGKGSPLH | TRBV3-1 | few
ASGTSGVEQF | TRBV2 | -
SAGGTANYGYT | TRBV20-1 | many
ASSRGTGAQETQY | TRBV5-1 | -
ASSGGVAVSYNEQF | TRBV6-2/TRBV6-3 | -
ASSTDGTGFYEQY | TRBV9 | -
ASSFGQGYDEQY | TRBV12-3/TRBV12-4 | many
ASRWTGNTGELF | TRBV6-1 | few
ASSLDGTGPAGETQY | TRBV5-1 | -
ASSLGSGTNTGELF | TRBV7-9 | -
ASSPQTANTEAF | TRBV5-1 | -
ASSTSGSTSGGYT | TRBV28 | -
ASSDTGTGDYEQY | TRBV12-3/TRBV12-4 | -
ASSLPQVLNNEQF | TRBV12-3/TRBV12-4 | -
ASSLGRRQETQY | TRBV5-1 | many